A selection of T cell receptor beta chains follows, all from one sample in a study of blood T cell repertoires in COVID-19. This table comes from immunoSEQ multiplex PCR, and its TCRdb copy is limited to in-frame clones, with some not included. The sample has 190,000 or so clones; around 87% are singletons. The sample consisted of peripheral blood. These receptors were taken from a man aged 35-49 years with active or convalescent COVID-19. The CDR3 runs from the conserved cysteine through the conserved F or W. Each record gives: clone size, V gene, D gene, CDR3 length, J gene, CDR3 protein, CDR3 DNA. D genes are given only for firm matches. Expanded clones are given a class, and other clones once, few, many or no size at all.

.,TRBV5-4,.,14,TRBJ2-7,CASSWSVQPYEQYF,TGTGCCAGCAGCTGGAGCGTCCAGCCTTACGAGCAGTACTTC
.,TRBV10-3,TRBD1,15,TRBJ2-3,CAISIRGGEADTQYF,TGTGCCATCAGCATCCGAGGGGGCGAGGCAGATACGCAGTATTTT
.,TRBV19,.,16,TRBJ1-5,CATVSKSVWGRQPQHF,TGTGCCACCGTAAGTAAGTCGGTGTGGGGGAGGCAGCCCCAGCATTTT
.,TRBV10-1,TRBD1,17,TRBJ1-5,CASQYRTGGFSNQPQHF,TGCGCCAGCCAATACAGGACAGGAGGGTTCAGCAATCAGCCCCAGCATTTT
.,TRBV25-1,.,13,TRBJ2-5,CASSRGGRETQYF,TGTGCCAGCTCTAGGGGGGGCCGAGAGACCCAGTACTTC
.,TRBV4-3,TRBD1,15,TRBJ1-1,CASSPSTGESTEAFF,TGCGCCAGCAGCCCGTCGACAGGGGAGAGCACTGAAGCTTTCTTT
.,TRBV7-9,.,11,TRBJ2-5,CASKARETQYF,TGTGCCAGCAAGGCCAGGGAGACCCAGTACTTC
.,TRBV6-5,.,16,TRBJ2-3,CASSYRRVGGTDTQYF,TGTGCCAGCAGTTACCGGAGGGTGGGGGGAACAGATACGCAGTATTTT
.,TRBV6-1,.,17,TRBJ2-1,CASSESVGGFPYNEQFF,TGTGCCAGCAGTGAGAGTGTTGGCGGCTTCCCCTACAATGAGCAGTTCTTC
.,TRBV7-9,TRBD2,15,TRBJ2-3,CASSLVGLVADTQYF,TGTGCCAGCAGCTTAGTCGGACTAGTCGCAGATACGCAGTATTTT
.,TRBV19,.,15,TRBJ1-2,CASKRAGVLDYGYTF,TGTGCCAGTAAACGGGCAGGGGTACTGGACTATGGCTACACCTTC
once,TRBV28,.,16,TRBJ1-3,CASHLAGGSSGNTIYF,TGTGCCAGCCACCTAGCCGGGGGAAGCTCTGGAAACACCATATATTTT
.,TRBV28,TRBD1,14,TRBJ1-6,CASSLVQGGSPLHF,TGTGCCAGCAGTTTAGTACAGGGGGGATCACCCCTCCACTTT
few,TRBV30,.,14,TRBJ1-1,CAWSHGVQHTEAFF,TGTGCCTGGAGTCACGGGGTCCAGCACACTGAAGCTTTCTTT
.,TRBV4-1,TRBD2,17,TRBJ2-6,CASSRGGTHSGANVLTF,TGCGCCAGCAGCCGCGGGGGGACCCACTCTGGGGCCAACGTCCTGACTTTC